This TCR beta chain was sequenced for a study of blood T cell repertoires in COVID-19. Germline V CDR1 and CDR2: SEHNR, FQNEAQ (reference sequence). The CDR3 consists of 16 residues. V shed 3 bases, J shed 7 bases, and the junction held 12 bases outside the gene matches. Sequencing used immunoSEQ multiplex PCR; TCRdb keeps in-frame clones, though not all of them. This sample carries hundreds of thousands of clones, over 80% of them seen once, and the ten largest clones take around 0.87%. This receptor was taken from a man in his fifties who had been exposed to COVID-19. Sequencing was done on a sample of PBMCs or T cells enriched from blood (not recorded which). The chain couples TRBV7-9 to TRBJ1-2, with TRBD1 matching over 9 bases. Written as DNA, the CDR3 is TGTGCCAGCAGCTTCTTTCAGGGACAGGGATTTCTTGGCTACACCTTC. It yields the protein CASSFFQGQGFLGYTF.